This T cell receptor (beta chain) originates from a study of T cell responses to AZD1222 COVID-19 vaccine (dated by TCRdb to 2020 to 2022). In terms of the full investigation: TCR sequencing was performed for about 250 trial participants, of whom 207 were given two doses of AZD1222 and about 25 were given two doses of MenACWY control vaccine. Trial participants were enrolled into age subgroups of 18-55, 56-69 and 70-plus years, which contained 148, 28 and 57 TCR-sequenced participants, respectively. What the work shows at the level of the full study, not this receptor alone: A significant rise in spike-specific TCR breadth and depth was observed after two AZD1222 doses relative to day 0 and relative to MenACWY recipients. Conclusions about previously exposed vaccinees are limited, since just five or six AZD1222 recipients were seropositive for SARS-CoV-2 at baseline. In the small 56-69-year group, the increase in depth fell short of significance, most likely because of low power. Reportedly, close to half of the unique spike-specific TCRs recognized epitopes lying outside the regions that are mutated in the B.1.351 and B.1.1.7 variants. The vaccine-associated CD4 TCRs covered the entire spike protein, and the dominant responses fell in regions 160-218 and 743-854. Participants were mostly white British, with more females than males. The authors suggested clonal diversity may have been underestimated. Because no samples from the day 14 peak response were available, repertoires could be characterized only after the peak T cell response.

The germline V gene specifies SGHRS as CDR1 and YFSETQ as CDR2. V is reduced by 5 bases and J by 5 bases, leaving a spacing of 11 bases between them. The CDR3 measures 14 amino acids from cysteine to phenylalanine. The read is trimmed to its CDR3 DNA, 42 bases read in frame from base 1. Per the publication, the time point label means: about 28 days (+/-7) after the second vaccine dose. AZD1222 recipients given second doses at about 4 weeks or at about 12 weeks were pooled, since spike-specific TCR depth and breadth were not found to differ between the two schedules. Samples from vaccinated people were obtained from the UK trials COV001 and COV002, which included a single-blind randomized controlled phase 2/3 trial of AZD1222 (ChAdOx1 nCoV-19) in healthy adults. For TCRbeta chain sequencing, PBMC samples were collected from trial participants at day 0 and at day 28 after the second dose. The CDR3 regions of human TCRbeta chains were analyzed by immunosequencing. The study's own analysis went as follows. TCRs in the repertoires were matched against a reference library of SARS-CoV-2-specific TCRs that had been generated with the MIRA antigen-specificity platform. Breadth was defined as the fraction of unique TCRs that were SARS-CoV-2-associated, and depth was defined as the fraction of total T cells that were SARS-CoV-2-associated. Using the MIRA data, each spike-specific TCR was mapped to the spike region that the TCR reacts to and placed in a CD4 or CD8 class. Log10-transformed breadth and depth values were compared by one-way ANOVA with Sidak's multiple comparisons tests. The clones in this table, taken by TCRdb from immuneACCESS, are in-frame only. Not every clone is retained; where verified, under half of the shortfall comes from an unresolved V gene, and the cause of the rest is unknown. D and trimming were read from the DNA, whereas the V and J calls and clone size are those reported in that table. The sample records roughly 120,000 clones, 85% to 95% of which are singletons. The ten largest clones capture about 5% of the sample.

Regarding this clone: The clone's antigen remains unknown. Per-base qualities were not stored, and no clone one base away is much larger.

The V and J segments used are TRBV5-1 and TRBJ1-6; the D gene identity is not certain. This clonotype originated in an adult who received the AZD1222 COVID-19 vaccine. The sequences come from peripheral blood, collected 28 days after the second AZD1222 dose. The nucleotide sequence reads as follows: TGCGCCAGCAGTTCCGGGCCGAATAATTCACCCCTCCACTTT. Its translation reads: CASSSGPNNSPLHF.